This is a list of T cell receptor beta chains from one sample in a study of spatial heterogeneity in lung cancer. In TCRdb, the 5' RACE reads were re-called with MiXCR into one record per CDR3 protein. The data contain roughly 48,000 distinct CDR3 sequences, 5.3% of them singletons. The specimen comprised PBMCs, sampled at surgery. The receptors were gathered from a male donor with early-stage non-small cell lung cancer. Each CDR3 is given with its conserved first and last residue. D genes are given only for firm matches. Expanded clones get a size class; other rows say once, few or many, or leave the size out.

J gene,D gene,V gene,clone size,CDR3 DNA,CDR3 protein
TRBJ1-1,NA,TRBV27,many,TGTGCCAGCAACAAACATCCGACCAAAACTGAAGCTTTCTTT,CASNKHPTKTEAFF
TRBJ1-3,NA,TRBV7-2,many,TGTGCCAGCAGCTTAGGTCCAGGAAACACCATATATTTT,CASSLGPGNTIYF
TRBJ2-2,NA,TRBV5-1,NA,TGCGCCAGCAGAGAGGGGGCGAACACCGGGGAGCTGTTTTTT,CASREGANTGELFF
TRBJ2-7,TRBD2,TRBV3-1,many,TGTGCCAGCAGCCAGAGAGCGGGAGCTGGCGAGCAGTACTTC,CASSQRAGAGEQYF
TRBJ1-4,NA,TRBV10-2,many,TGCGCCAGCAGTGAGTCGACAGCTACAACTAATGAAAAACTGTTTTTT,CASSESTATTNEKLFF
TRBJ1-5,NA,TRBV21-1,many,TGTGCCAGCAGCAAAGATACGTTCAATCAGCCCCAGCATTTT,CASSKDTFNQPQHF
TRBJ2-3,NA,TRBV7-9,many,TGTGCCAGCAGCTTAGTAGATCCGGGGAGGTGGAGCACAGATACGCAGTATTTT,CASSLVDPGRWSTDTQYF
TRBJ2-1,TRBD2,TRBV10-3,NA,TGTGCCATCAGTGGTATCAGCGGGAGTAACTACAATGAGCAGTTCTTC,CAISGISGSNYNEQFF
TRBJ1-2,NA,TRBV28,many,TGTGCCAGCAGTCTGGACGGCTACACCTTC,CASSLDGYTF
TRBJ2-5,TRBD1,TRBV20-1,many,TGCAGTGCTAGACGGGCGACAGGGGCCGGGGAGACCCAGTACTTC,CSARRATGAGETQYF
TRBJ2-1,TRBD1,TRBV9,many,TGTGCCAGCAGCTCGCGGACAGGGTACAATGAGCAGTTCTTC,CASSSRTGYNEQFF
TRBJ2-5,NA,TRBV20-1,many,TGCAGTTGTCACCGACAAGAGACCCAGTACTTC,CSCHRQETQYF
TRBJ2-1,TRBD2,TRBV7-2,many,TGTGCCAGCAGCTTAGTCCTCCTCGGCGGGAGTCCCTACAATGAGCAGTTCTTC,CASSLVLLGGSPYNEQFF
TRBJ2-1,NA,TRBV5-4,NA,TGTGCCAGCAGCTTGACAGGGAATGAGCAGTTCTTC,CASSLTGNEQFF
TRBJ2-1,NA,TRBV20-1,many,TGCAGTGCTCATCTAAGAGATAGCTCCTACAATGAGCAGTTCTTC,CSAHLRDSSYNEQFF
TRBJ2-6,NA,TRBV5-1,NA,TGCGCCAGCAGCCCTACCGGGACCTACCCTGGGGCCAACGTCCTGACTTTC,CASSPTGTYPGANVLTF
TRBJ2-7,TRBD1,TRBV19,many,TGTGCCAGTAGTCCAACTCGGACAGGGGCGAAATACGAGCAGTACTTC,CASSPTRTGAKYEQYF
TRBJ2-5,NA,TRBV20-1,many,TGCAGGGCCGTGTGGGGGGAGACCCAGTACTTC,CRAVWGETQYF
TRBJ1-2,NA,TRBV19,NA,TGTGCCAGTAATCCCCCTGAAGGATACTATGGCTACACCTTC,CASNPPEGYYGYTF
TRBJ2-7,TRBD1,TRBV18,many,TGTGCCAGCTCACGGGGGACAGGGGATATTGGCGAGCAGTACTTC,CASSRGTGDIGEQYF
TRBJ2-6,TRBD1,TRBV7-9,NA,TGTGCCAGCAGCCTCCGGGACAGCTGGACCTCTGGGGCCAACGTCCTGACTTTC,CASSLRDSWTSGANVLTF
TRBJ2-2,NA,TRBV5-1,many,TGCGCCAGCAGTGAGCTCCCTTCCTTTTTAAACACCGGGGAGCTGTTTTTT,CASSELPSFLNTGELFF
TRBJ2-1,NA,TRBV6-5,few,TGTGCCAGCAGGGTCGAAGGGGTAAGCTCCTACAATGAGCAGTTCTTC,CASRVEGVSSYNEQFF
TRBJ1-1,NA,TRBV30,many,TGTGCCTGGAGGTATCTGGGAAACACTGAAGCTTTCTTT,CAWRYLGNTEAFF
TRBJ2-5,TRBD1,TRBV19,few,TGTGCCAGCAACGACAGGGGCCGGGAGACCCAGTACTTC,CASNDRGRETQYF
TRBJ1-4,NA,TRBV29-1,many,TGCAGCGTTGTTGAGGATACAACTAATGAAAAACTGTTTTTT,CSVVEDTTNEKLFF
TRBJ2-1,TRBD2,TRBV7-9,many,TGTGCCAGCAGCTTAGCTGGGGGAGCGGGAGCTGTAAACAATGAGCAGTTCTTC,CASSLAGGAGAVNNEQFF
TRBJ2-3,TRBD2,TRBV5-1,many,TGCGCCAGCAGCCGGACCCTTCATAAAGCGGGAGCCCTAGGAGATACGCAGTATTTT,CASSRTLHKAGALGDTQYF
TRBJ2-2,NA,TRBV7-9,many,TGTGCCAGCAGCGCCCAAGTCATGATGGGAACCACCGGGGAGCTGTTTTTT,CASSAQVMMGTTGELFF
TRBJ2-3,NA,TRBV5-1,many,TGCGCCAGCAGCTTTGGTAGCCCGAGCACAGATACGCAGTATTTT,CASSFGSPSTDTQYF
TRBJ2-2,TRBD2,TRBV5-6,many,TGTGCCAGCAGCAACGCCCGGACTAGCCTAACCGGGGAGCTGTTTTTT,CASSNARTSLTGELFF
TRBJ2-7,TRBD2,TRBV27,many,TGTGCCAGCAGTTTATGGCGGGAGGACTCTTCCTACGAGCAGTACTTC,CASSLWREDSSYEQYF
TRBJ2-3,NA,TRBV4-3,many,TGCGCCAGCAGCCAAGGAGCGGCCGGGAGTGTGGATACGCAGTATTTT,CASSQGAAGSVDTQYF
TRBJ1-5,NA,TRBV3-1,many,TGTGCCAGCGGCGAGAACACAATTCAGCCCCAGCATTTT,CASGENTIQPQHF